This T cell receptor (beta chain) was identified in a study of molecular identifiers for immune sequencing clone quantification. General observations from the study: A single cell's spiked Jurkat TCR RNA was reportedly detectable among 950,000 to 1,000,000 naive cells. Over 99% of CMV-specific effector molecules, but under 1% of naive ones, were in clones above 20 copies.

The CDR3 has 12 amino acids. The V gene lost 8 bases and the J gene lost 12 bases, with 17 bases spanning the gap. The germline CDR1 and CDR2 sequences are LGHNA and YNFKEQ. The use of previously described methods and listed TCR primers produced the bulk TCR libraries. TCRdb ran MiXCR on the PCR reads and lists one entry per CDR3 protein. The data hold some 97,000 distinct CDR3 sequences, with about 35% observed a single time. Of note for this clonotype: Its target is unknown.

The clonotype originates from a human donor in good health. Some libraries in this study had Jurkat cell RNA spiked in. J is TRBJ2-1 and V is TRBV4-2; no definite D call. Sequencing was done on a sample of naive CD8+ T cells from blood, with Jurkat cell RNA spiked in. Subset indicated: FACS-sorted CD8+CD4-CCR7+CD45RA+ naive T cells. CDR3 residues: CASCRGPEGQFF. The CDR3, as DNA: TGTGCCAGCTGCCGAGGACCGGAAGGGCAGTTCTTC.